This entry concerns a single T cell receptor beta chain. V shed 4 bases and J shed 7 bases, with 17 bases lying between them. The length of the CDR3 is 15 residues. Germline-derived CDR1 and CDR2 are MNHEY and SMNVEV (reference sequence). This specimen comes from a study of cytomegalovirus exposure and HLA in healthy donors. PCR employed 60 Vbeta and 13 Jbeta primers. TCRdb's copy holds only in-frame clones and misses some; the assay was immunoSEQ multiplex PCR. Here the sample spans around 160,000 clones, around three quarters being singletons. V usage is TRBV27 and J usage is TRBJ2-1; D may be TRBD2 (6 bases). Sequencing used PBMCs. The receptor's source is a man aged 35-49 years in good health and CMV-seropositive. The CDR3 sequence is CASSSPGGRTNEQFF. The CDR3 DNA is TGTGCCAGCAGTTCCCCTGGGGGGAGAACAAATGAGCAGTTCTTC.